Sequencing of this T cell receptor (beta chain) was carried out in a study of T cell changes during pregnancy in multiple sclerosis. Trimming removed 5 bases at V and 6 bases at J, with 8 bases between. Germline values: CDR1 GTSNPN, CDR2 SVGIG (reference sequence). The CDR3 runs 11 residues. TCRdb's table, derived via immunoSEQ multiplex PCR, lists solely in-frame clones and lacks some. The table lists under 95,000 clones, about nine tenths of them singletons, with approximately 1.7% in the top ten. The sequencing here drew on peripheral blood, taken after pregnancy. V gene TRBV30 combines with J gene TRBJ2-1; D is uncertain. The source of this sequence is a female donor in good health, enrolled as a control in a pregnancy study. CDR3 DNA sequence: TGTGCCTGGGCCAATAGCAATGAGCAGTTCTTC. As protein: CAWANSNEQFF.